Below, 27 T cell receptor beta chains from the same sample are listed, as sequenced in a study of T cell repertoires in cytomegalovirus infection. TCRdb passed the reads through MiXCR, listing each CDR3 protein once. The repertoire holds about 150,000 distinct CDR3 sequences, with about 20% as singletons. Sample: PBMCs. These receptors were taken from a human donor in good health (CMV status not recorded). Some clones in this sample may be carry-over from other donors' samples.

The chain employs TRBV19 and TRBJ2-3; D remains ambiguous. Per germline, CDR1 LNHDA and CDR2 SQIVND (reference sequence). V shed 3 bases and J shed 11 bases, with 12 bases lying between them. This CDR3 has 12 residues. The CDR3 spells CASSIFLGEQYF. CDR3 bases: TGTGCCAGTAGTATCTTCTTAGGTGAGCAGTATTTT.

This clonotype was counted only a few times. The rearrangement links TRBV7-2 to TRBJ2-7; a possible D gene is TRBD2 (6 bases). This CDR3 region has 18 residues. The germline CDR1 and CDR2 sequences are SGHTA and FQGNSA. Trimming removed 5 bases at V and 3 bases at J, with 26 bases between. CDR3 sequence: CASSLLGGSASLSYEQYF. DNA for the CDR3: TGTGCCAGCAGCCTATTGGGGGGTTCGGCCTCCCTTAGCTACGAGCAGTACTTC.

This clonotype was recorded at least ten times. The V call is TRBV4-1, the J call TRBJ2-3, with D uncertain. The CDR3 sequence is 14 residues long. The V end lost 0 bases, the J end lost 6 bases, and 10 bases lay between the germline ends. CDR1 MGHRA and CDR2 YSYEKL come from the germline V gene. CDR3 sequence (DNA): TGCGCCAGCAGCCAAGATGTTGCGGAGGATACGCAGTATTTT. Amino acids: CASSQDVAEDTQYF.

The gene calls are TRBV28 and TRBJ2-1, with D possibly being TRBD2 (5 bases). Germline CDR1 MDHEN, CDR2 SYDVKM. V shed 5 bases and J shed 4 bases, with 12 bases lying between them. This CDR3 is 14 amino acids long. Here the CDR3 reads CASSPDSKYNEQFF. CDR3 DNA sequence: TGTGCCAGCAGTCCGGACTCTAAATACAATGAGCAGTTCTTC.

This clonotype was observed a few times. The rearrangement links TRBV7-8 to TRBJ1-5, with unresolved D. This CDR3 spans 17 amino acids. CDR1 SGHVS and CDR2 FQNEAQ come from the germline V gene. Deletions cut 3 bases from V and 1 base from J, with 16 bases between. CDR3: CASSFDRAFGSNQPQHF. As DNA, the CDR3 is TGTGCCAGCAGCTTCGATAGGGCCTTTGGGAGCAATCAGCCCCAGCATTTT. Looking up the rest from reference TRBV7-8 and TRBJ1-5 gives the full variable domain: GAGVSQSPRYKVAKRGQDVALRCDPISGHVSLFWYQQALGQGPEFLTYFQNEAQLDKSGLPSDRFFAERPEGSVSTLKIQRTQQEDSAVYLCASSFDRAFGSNQPQHFGDGTRLSIL.

The chain carries TRBV6-5 and TRBJ1-1, with D perhaps matching TRBD1 (5 bases). V lost 8 bases to trimming and J lost 4 bases, with 14 bases between them. The germline V gene encodes CDR1 MNHEY and CDR2 SVGAGI. The CDR3 is 13 amino acids. In DNA, the CDR3 is TGTGCCAGCGGCGGTGGGGGTCGCACTGAAGCTTTCTTT. This translates into CASGGGGRTEAFF.

This clonotype was detected only a few times. CDR3 amino acids: CASSPPGLPSGGDTQYF. The DNA of the CDR3 is TGTGCCAGCTCACCTCCGGGGCTCCCTAGCGGAGGGGATACGCAGTATTTT. The gene calls are TRBV18 and TRBJ2-3; TRBD2 matches at 7 bases. The CDR3 covers 17 residues. CDR1 and CDR2 from the germline V gene are KGHSH and LQKENI. V shed 3 bases and J 6 bases; nucleotides not matched to a gene: 15.

This clonotype was recorded a few times. This chain joins TRBV5-5 and TRBJ2-7; D unclear. Germline lookup yields CDR1 SGHKS and CDR2 YYEKEE (reference sequence). This CDR3 contains 14 residues. The V end lost 0 bases, the J end lost 0 bases, and 7 bases lay between the germline ends. For the CDR3, the DNA is TGTGCCAGCAGCTTGGGACACAGCTCCTACGAGCAGTACTTC. Protein sequence: CASSLGHSSYEQYF.

This clonotype was counted between two and nine times. The chain links TRBV28 to TRBJ2-7; D assignment may be TRBD1 or TRBD2 (5 bases each). The V and J ends lost 6 bases and 1 base respectively, with 16 bases between them. CDR1 and CDR2 (germline): MDHEN, SYDVKM. CDR3 length equals 15 residues. In nucleotides, the CDR3 is TGTGCCAGCAGCCAAGGTGGGACGTTATCCTACGAGCAGTACTTC. The encoded protein is CASSQGGTLSYEQYF.

This clonotype is a singleton in its sample. The J gene is TRBJ1-5, the V gene TRBV28, with D possibly matching TRBD1 (6 bases). Germline loops: CDR1 MDHEN, CDR2 SYDVKM. The V and J ends lost 0 bases and 1 base respectively, with 16 bases between them. There are 18 residues in the CDR3. DNA for the CDR3: TGTGCCAGCAGTTTATGGCAAACAGGGCATAGAAGCAATCAGCCCCAGCATTTT. Encoded protein: CASSLWQTGHRSNQPQHF.

This clonotype showed up just a few times. The chain is built from TRBV19 and TRBJ2-1; a possible D gene is TRBD1 (6 bases). The ends were cut back, 10 bases at V and 8 bases at J, with 27 bases in the middle. This CDR3 contains 16 residues. Germline V gives CDR1 LNHDA, CDR2 SQIVND (reference sequence). This chain's CDR3 is CAIEKGRHWKGDEQFF. The CDR3 DNA reads as TGTGCCATTGAAAAAGGTAGACATTGGAAGGGGGATGAGCAGTTCTTC.

This clonotype showed up many times. The rearrangement links TRBV7-2 to TRBJ1-1; possibly TRBD1 for D (5 bases). The germline gives CDR1 SGHTA, CDR2 FQGNSA. The length of the CDR3 is 15 residues. Trimming cost V 5 bases and J 7 bases, with 20 bases left between them. CDR3 residues: CASSRASLKRGEAFF. The CDR3 DNA follows: TGTGCCAGCAGCCGAGCCTCCCTCAAGAGGGGTGAAGCTTTCTTT.

The sample holds a few counts of this clonotype. V gene TRBV12-3 or TRBV12-4 combines with J gene TRBJ2-3; D gene unclear. This CDR3 contains 14 residues. V was clipped by 4 bases and J by 7 bases, with 15 bases between them. DNA of the CDR3: TGTGCCAGCAGTTCCGAGTCCAGCCCCAATACGCAGTATTTT. This translates into CASSSESSPNTQYF.

V is TRBV5-1 and J is TRBJ2-1; 9 bases map to TRBD2. V gave up 4 bases and J gave up 2 bases; unmatched junction bases: 4. The CDR3 totals 15 residues. Germline-derived CDR1 and CDR2 are SGHRS and YFSETQ. The CDR3 DNA follows: TGCGCCAGCAGCCCGGAGCGGGGGGCCTACAATGAGCAGTTCTTC. Its protein is CASSPERGAYNEQFF.

The table lists this clonotype with many counts. The genes are TRBV6-1 and TRBJ2-3, with 8 bases lining up with TRBD1. Germline CDR1 reads MNHNS; CDR2 reads SASEGT. This CDR3 comprises 15 residues. With 6 bases clipped from V and 0 bases from J, the junction kept 5 bases outside the gene matches. The CDR3 reads CASRHRGFSTDTQYF. In DNA, the CDR3 is TGTGCCAGCAGGCACAGGGGGTTTAGCACAGATACGCAGTATTTT.

With respect to this clonotype: Being one base from a much bigger clone, this may be a read error. V is TRBV10-2 and J is TRBJ1-2, with unresolved D. V dropped 0 bases and J dropped 6 bases, with 8 bases sitting between them. The germline gives CDR1 WSHSY, CDR2 SAAADI. The CDR3 consists of 13 residues. CDR3 residues: CASSESLGDGYTF. CDR3 coding DNA: TGCGCCAGCAGTGAGTCATTAGGCGATGGCTACACCTTC.

The gene calls are TRBV5-5 and TRBJ2-7, with D tentatively TRBD2 (6 bases). This CDR3 has 16 residues. Trimming stripped 4 bases from V and 2 bases from J, with 19 bases between. The germline V gene has CDR1 SGHKS and CDR2 YYEKEE (reference sequence). DNA for the CDR3: TGTGCCAGCAGCCGGTACGCCGGGACTGATGCCTACGAGCAGTACTTC. This sequence encodes CASSRYAGTDAYEQYF.

This clonotype showed up many times. The V and J genes are TRBV7-4 and TRBJ2-1; TRBD2 agrees at 9 bases. The CDR3 covers 16 residues. Germline V gives CDR1 SGHVT, CDR2 SQSDAQ. Losses at the gene ends were 5 bases for V and 0 bases for J; bases not matched to a gene: 5. The CDR3 DNA reads as TGTGCCAGCAGCCTGGGACTAGCAGTCTCCTACAATGAGCAGTTCTTC. This encodes CASSLGLAVSYNEQFF. Full variable domain (rest looked up from reference TRBV7-4 and TRBJ2-1): GAGVSQSPRYKVAKRGRDVALRCDSISGHVTLYWYRQTLGQGSEVLTYSQSDAQRDKSGRPSGRFSAERPERSVSTLKIQRTEQGDSAVYLCASSLGLAVSYNEQFFGPGTRLTVL.

This clonotype was detected only a few times. The chain recombines TRBV27 with TRBJ2-4; 9 bases match TRBD1. With V trimmed by 4 bases and J by 4 bases, 11 bases remained unmatched. This CDR3 comprises 17 residues. In germline, CDR1 is MNHEY, CDR2 SMNVEV (reference sequence). The CDR3 DNA reads as TGTGCCAGCAGTTCCCCCCCGGGGACAGGGTTTAAAAACATTCAGTACTTC. Protein sequence: CASSSPPGTGFKNIQYF.

This clonotype was found many times. The genes are TRBV7-8 and TRBJ1-3; no reliable D call. This CDR3 spans 12 amino acids. The germline CDR1 and CDR2 sequences are SGHVS and FQNEAQ. Trimming shortened V by 5 bases and J by 4 bases, and 6 bases separated the two germline ends. The CDR3 DNA reads TGTGCCAGCAGCCCGGGAGGAAACACCATATATTTT. The encoded protein is CASSPGGNTIYF.

J is TRBJ1-6 and V is TRBV24-1; D gene uncertain. The CDR3 has 12 residues. Trimming took off 6 bases at V and 8 bases at J, with 7 bases between the two ends. The germline V gene has CDR1 KGHDR and CDR2 SFDVKD. CDR3 residues: CATSSADSPLHF. The CDR3 region has the DNA TGTGCCACCAGTTCAGCGGATTCACCCCTCCACTTT.

This clonotype is termed medium-sized. CDR3 sequence reads: CASSLSVNEQFF. The CDR3 region has the DNA TGTGCCAGCAGCTTAAGCGTCAATGAGCAGTTCTTC. The chain uses TRBV7-8 and TRBJ2-1, with D unresolved. Germline lookup yields CDR1 SGHVS and CDR2 FQNEAQ. V was shortened by 2 bases and J by 6 bases, with 5 bases between the two germline ends. This CDR3 is 12 amino acids long.

Comment on this clonotype: A much larger clone lies one base from this, so it may be a read error. The V gene is TRBV7-4, the J gene TRBJ2-7; 8 nucleotides align to TRBD2. The germline V gene has CDR1 SGHVT and CDR2 SQSDAQ. Trimming at V came to 3 bases and at J to 7 bases, leaving 2 bases not matched to a gene. CDR3 length: 12 amino acids. The CDR3 loop is CASSFGGEEQYF. CDR3 bases: TGTGCCAGCAGCTTCGGGGGGGAGGAGCAGTACTTC. The variable domain in full, completed from reference TRBV7-4 and TRBJ2-7, reads GAGVSQSPRYKVAKRGRDVALRCDSISGHVTLYWYRQTLGQGSEVLTYSQSDAQRDKSGRPSGRFSAERPERSVSTLKIQRTEQGDSAVYLCASSFGGEEQYFGPGTRLTVT.

The V call is TRBV7-9, the J call TRBJ2-7, with TRBD2 identical over 13 bases. The length of the CDR3 is 20 residues. After removal of 5 bases from V and 0 bases from J, the junction contained 16 bases not matched to a gene. The germline V gene encodes CDR1 SEHNR and CDR2 FQNEAQ (reference sequence). DNA for the CDR3: TGTGCCAGCAGCCACCCCGAGCGGGGGACTAGCGGGATATCCTCCTACGAGCAGTACTTC. Its translation: CASSHPERGTSGISSYEQYF.

In its sample, this clonotype was seen a few times. The gene calls are TRBV20-1 and TRBJ1-2, with D tentatively TRBD1 (6 bases). Trimming took off 1 base at V and 8 bases at J, with 17 bases between the two ends. Per germline, CDR1 DFQATT and CDR2 SNEGSKA (reference sequence). The CDR3 has 14 amino acids. The CDR3 sequence: CSARVYRDWEGYTF. CDR3 nucleotides: TGCAGTGCTAGAGTCTACAGGGATTGGGAGGGCTACACCTTC.

In DNA form, the CDR3 reads TGTGCCAGCAGTGAATCGGGGGTATATGGCTACACCTTC. Translation: CASSESGVYGYTF. The gene calls are TRBV6-1 and TRBJ1-2; D is possibly TRBD1 (5 bases). Germline CDR1 is MNHNS and CDR2 is SASEGT. V was clipped by 2 bases and J by 5 bases, with 9 bases between them. The CDR3 runs to 13 residues.

Many counts were recorded for this clonotype. The chain uses TRBV11-2 and TRBJ2-7; possible D gene TRBD2, 5 bases. Germline CDR1 is SGHAT and CDR2 is FQNNGV. The CDR3 is 15 residues long. Trimming stripped 3 bases from V and 0 bases from J, with 12 bases between. The CDR3 spells CASSFGTGGSYEQYF. The DNA for the CDR3 is TGTGCCAGCAGCTTTGGCACCGGAGGCTCCTACGAGCAGTACTTC.